A single sample is the source of the 14 T cell receptor beta chains below, sequenced in a study of cytomegalovirus exposure and HLA in healthy donors listed by TCRdb under 2017. Library preparation used the immunoSEQ multiplex PCR assay. A mixture of 60 forward primers for TCR Vbeta segments and 13 reverse primers for TCR Jbeta segments was used in the multiplex PCR. TCRdb carries this immuneACCESS record with in-frame sequences only. Its versions omit some clonotypes, under half of them owing to an unresolved V gene in the studies checked, with the rest unexplained. The sample includes roughly 68,000 clones, with 60% to 85% observed a single time. In total, the top ten clones hold about 5.5% of the sample. The specimen sequenced was PBMCs. The receptors come from a male donor in good health and CMV-seropositive.

V usage is TRBV4-3 and J usage is TRBJ1-2; 9 bases match TRBD1. Trimming removed 4 bases from V and 6 bases from J; junction bases left unmatched: 6. This CDR3 is built from 14 residues. The germline V gene has CDR1 LGHNA and CDR2 YSLEER. CDR3: CASSLTGQGDGYTF. Written as DNA, the CDR3 is TGCGCCAGCAGCCTCACGGGACAGGGCGATGGCTACACCTTC.

The chain couples TRBV2 to TRBJ1-2; D might be TRBD1 (6 bases). Trimming took 5 bases from V and 4 from J, leaving 14 bases between them. Germline values: CDR1 SNHLY, CDR2 FYNNEI. The CDR3 is 14 residues long. This chain's CDR3 is CASSPEGVRYGYTF. In DNA form, the CDR3 reads TGTGCCAGCAGTCCCGAGGGGGTTCGCTATGGCTACACCTTC.

CDR3 region: CASSLSGGRRNRQFF. In DNA form, the CDR3 reads TGTGCCAGCAGCCTTAGCGGGGGGCGGAGAAATAGGCAGTTCTTC. The chain is built from TRBV27 and TRBJ2-1; 10 bases map to TRBD2. Trimming removed 6 bases from V and 12 bases from J; junction bases left unmatched: 14. CDR1 and CDR2 from the germline V gene are MNHEY and SMNVEV (reference sequence). The CDR3 is 15 residues long.

The chain joins TRBV7-2 to TRBJ2-2; 9 nucleotides agree with TRBD1. This CDR3 region has 16 residues. Germline V gene data show CDR1 as SGHTA and CDR2 as FQGNSA. Germline trimming cut 1 base from V and 2 bases from J; bases unmatched to any gene: 2. CDR3 bases: TGTGCCAGCAGCTTAGGGGGACAGGGCAACACCGGGGAGCTGTTTTTT. Protein sequence: CASSLGGQGNTGELFF.

The chain joins TRBV4-3 to TRBJ2-7; D is uncertain. The CDR3 is 15 residues long. Germline CDR1 and CDR2: LGHNA and YSLEER. The germline V and J ends were trimmed by 0 bases and 3 bases, with 12 bases remaining between them. CDR3 sequence (DNA): TGCGCCAGCAGCCAAGAAGTGAAGCCCTACTACGAGCAGTACTTC. Protein: CASSQEVKPYYEQYF.

This clone was found once. The chain employs TRBV7-2 and TRBJ1-2; TRBD1 agrees at 7 bases. This CDR3 spans 15 amino acids. CDR1 SGHTA and CDR2 FQGNSA come from the germline V gene. Trimming at V came to 7 bases and at J to 7 bases, leaving 15 bases not matched to a gene. Here the CDR3 reads CASTGEGTVAFGYTF. The CDR3 region has the DNA TGTGCCAGCACCGGTGAAGGGACAGTAGCATTTGGCTACACCTTC.

The V gene is TRBV4-2, the J gene TRBJ2-1; TRBD2 aligns across 11 bases. The CDR3 has 20 amino acids. Losses at the gene ends were 0 bases for V and 0 bases for J; bases not matched to a gene: 10. The germline V gene encodes CDR1 LGHNA and CDR2 YNFKEQ. The CDR3 coding sequence is TGTGCCAGCAGCCAAGAACAAGCTAGCGGGGGGTTTGCCTCCTACAATGAGCAGTTCTTC. This translates into CASSQEQASGGFASYNEQFF.

The chain joins TRBV6-1 to TRBJ2-5; TRBD2 agrees at 9 bases. The CDR3 has 16 residues. CDR1 MNHNS and CDR2 SASEGT come from the germline V gene. V dropped 2 bases and J dropped 1; count of bases not matched to a gene: 5. The CDR3 bases are TGTGCCAGCAGTGAACTAGCGGGGACCCTCCAAGAGACCCAGTACTTC. Residues: CASSELAGTLQETQYF.

The chain uses TRBV4-1 and TRBJ1-1; D may be TRBD1 (6 bases). The CDR3 loop spans 15 amino acids. The germline V gene has CDR1 MGHRA and CDR2 YSYEKL. The germline V and J ends were trimmed by 2 bases and 6 bases, with 16 bases remaining between them. The CDR3 protein is CASSQPQGSRAEAFF. CDR3 nucleotides: TGCGCCAGCAGCCAACCACAGGGCTCACGAGCTGAAGCTTTCTTT.

This chain joins TRBV19 and TRBJ1-1; D call uncertain. Trimming took 5 bases from V and 1 from J, leaving 11 bases between them. The CDR3 extends over 14 amino acids. CDR1 LNHDA and CDR2 SQIVND come from the germline V gene (reference sequence). The CDR3 DNA reads TGTGCCAGTAGTTTAACAGCTACGAACACTGAAGCTTTCTTT. Residues: CASSLTATNTEAFF.

The genes are TRBV27 and TRBJ2-1, with D possibly TRBD2 on 5 matching bases. The V end lost 5 bases, the J end lost 7 bases, and 21 bases lay between the germline ends. The length of the CDR3 is 16 residues. Germline-derived CDR1 and CDR2 are MNHEY and SMNVEV (reference sequence). The CDR3: CASSAGPYSTGNEQFF. For the CDR3, the DNA is TGTGCCAGCAGTGCCGGACCCTACTCTACGGGAAATGAGCAGTTCTTC.

This clone showed up just once. The chain uses TRBV11-2 and TRBJ2-5, with 10 bases identical to TRBD1. The CDR3 is 15 residues long. CDR1 is SGHAT and CDR2 is FQNNGV in the germline V gene. V lost 1 base, J lost 5 bases, and 4 bases stayed unmatched. The CDR3 is CASSLGGTGVETQYF. The CDR3 coding sequence is TGTGCCAGCAGCTTAGGGGGGACAGGGGTGGAGACCCAGTACTTC.

This rearrangement joins TRBV5-1 to TRBJ2-1; no definite D call. Germline V gene lookup returns CDR1 SGHRS and CDR2 YFSETQ. V lost 0 bases and J lost 4, with 14 bases in between. The CDR3 extends over 16 amino acids. CDR3 loop: CASSLALVADYNEQFF. In DNA, the CDR3 is TGCGCCAGCAGCTTGGCCCTGGTAGCTGATTACAATGAGCAGTTCTTC.

The chain uses TRBV5-1 and TRBJ1-3; 7 bases are shared with TRBD1. This CDR3 is 16 amino acids long. In germline, CDR1 is SGHRS, CDR2 YFSETQ. The ends lost 4 bases at V and 0 bases at J; junction bases unmatched: 7. CDR3 DNA: TGCGCCAGCAGCGCCGGACAGGAGAGCTCTGGAAACACCATATATTTT. Translation: CASSAGQESSGNTIYF.